This TCR beta chain was identified in a study of cytomegalovirus exposure and HLA in healthy donors. Study-level findings and limits: Generally TCR sequences proved uncommon, though certain public TCRs appeared in numerous donors. Association of 16,951 TCR beta sequences with HLA alleles was found at 0.05 false discovery rate in a later analysis.

Primers included in the PCR were 60 Vbeta and 13 Jbeta primers. The method was immunoSEQ multiplex PCR; TCRdb's version includes in-frame clones alone and lacks a portion of them. The sample holds approximately 100,000 clones; 75% to 85% are singletons and the top ten take about 10%. Details on this clone: Its cognate antigen is unknown.

Material for sequencing was PBMCs. The origin of this receptor is a man between 18 and 29 years old in good health and CMV-seropositive.

The chain's CDR3 is CASSSGGQEGVYGYTF. The DNA of the CDR3 is TGTGCCAGCAGCTCGGGGGGACAGGAGGGGGTCTATGGCTACACCTTC. V gene TRBV5-4 combines with J gene TRBJ1-2; the match to TRBD1 covers 8 bases. Germline V gives CDR1 SGHNT, CDR2 YYREEE (reference sequence). The CDR3 runs 16 residues. V dropped 3 bases and J dropped 4; count of bases not matched to a gene: 11.